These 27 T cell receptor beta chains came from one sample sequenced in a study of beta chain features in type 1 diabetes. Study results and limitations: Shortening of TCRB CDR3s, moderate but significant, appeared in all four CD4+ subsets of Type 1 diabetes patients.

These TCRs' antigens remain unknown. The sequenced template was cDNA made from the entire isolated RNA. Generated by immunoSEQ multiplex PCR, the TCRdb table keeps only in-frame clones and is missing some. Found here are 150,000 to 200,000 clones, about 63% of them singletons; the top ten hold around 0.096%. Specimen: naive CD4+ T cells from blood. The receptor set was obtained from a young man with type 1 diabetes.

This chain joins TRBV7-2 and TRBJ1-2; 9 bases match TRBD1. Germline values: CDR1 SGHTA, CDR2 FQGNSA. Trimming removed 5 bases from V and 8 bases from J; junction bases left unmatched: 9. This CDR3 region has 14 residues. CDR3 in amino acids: CASSPMGQGFGYTF. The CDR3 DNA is TGTGCCAGCAGCCCAATGGGACAGGGTTTCGGCTACACCTTC. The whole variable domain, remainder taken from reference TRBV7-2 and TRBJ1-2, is GAGVSQSPSNKVTEKGKDVELRCDPISGHTALYWYRQSLGQGLEFLIYFQGNSAPDKSGLPSDRFSAERTGGSVSTLTIQRTQQEDSAVYLCASSPMGQGFGYTFGSGTRLTVV.

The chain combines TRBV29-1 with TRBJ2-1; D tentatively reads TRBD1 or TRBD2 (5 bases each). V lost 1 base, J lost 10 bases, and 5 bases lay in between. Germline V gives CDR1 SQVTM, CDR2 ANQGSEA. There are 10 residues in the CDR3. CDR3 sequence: CSVEGGEQFF. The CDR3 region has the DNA TGCAGCGTTGAAGGGGGGGAGCAGTTCTTC.

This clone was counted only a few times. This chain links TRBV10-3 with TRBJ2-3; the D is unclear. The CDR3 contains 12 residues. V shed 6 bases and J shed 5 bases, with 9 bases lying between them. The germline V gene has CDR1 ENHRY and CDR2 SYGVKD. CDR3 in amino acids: CAISDSGDTQYF. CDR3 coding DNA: TGTGCCATCAGCGACTCGGGAGATACGCAGTATTTT.

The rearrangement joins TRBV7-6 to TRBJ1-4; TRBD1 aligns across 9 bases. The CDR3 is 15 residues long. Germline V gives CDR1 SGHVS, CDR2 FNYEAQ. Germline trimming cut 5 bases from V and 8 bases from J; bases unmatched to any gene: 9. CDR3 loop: CASSKRGDRDEKLFF. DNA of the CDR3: TGTGCCAGCAGCAAACGGGGGGACAGGGACGAAAAACTGTTTTTT.

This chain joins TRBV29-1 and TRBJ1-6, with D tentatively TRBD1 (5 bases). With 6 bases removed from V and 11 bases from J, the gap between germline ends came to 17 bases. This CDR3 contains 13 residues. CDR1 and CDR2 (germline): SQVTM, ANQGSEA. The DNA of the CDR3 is TGCAGCGTCCGGGACGGGGAAAGAGCACCCCTCCACTTT. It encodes CSVRDGERAPLHF.

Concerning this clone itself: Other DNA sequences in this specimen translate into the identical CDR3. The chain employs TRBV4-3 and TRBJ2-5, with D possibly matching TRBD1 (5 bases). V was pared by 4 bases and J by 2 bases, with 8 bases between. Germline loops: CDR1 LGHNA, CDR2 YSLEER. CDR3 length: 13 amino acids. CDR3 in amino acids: CASSPTGQETQYF. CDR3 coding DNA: TGCGCCAGCAGCCCTACAGGACAAGAGACCCAGTACTTC.

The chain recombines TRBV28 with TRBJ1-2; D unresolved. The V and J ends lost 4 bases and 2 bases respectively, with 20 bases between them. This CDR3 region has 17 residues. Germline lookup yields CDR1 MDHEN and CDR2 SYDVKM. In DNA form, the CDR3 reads TGTGCCAGCAGTTCGGCCGGCAGGTCGGGTTCCAACTATGGCTACACCTTC. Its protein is CASSSAGRSGSNYGYTF.

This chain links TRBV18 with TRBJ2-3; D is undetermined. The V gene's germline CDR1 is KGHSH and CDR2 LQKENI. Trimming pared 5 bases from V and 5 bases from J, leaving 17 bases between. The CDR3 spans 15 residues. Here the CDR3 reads CASSSGRRLQDTQYF. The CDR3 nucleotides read TGTGCCAGCTCATCAGGCCGGCGGCTACAAGATACGCAGTATTTT.

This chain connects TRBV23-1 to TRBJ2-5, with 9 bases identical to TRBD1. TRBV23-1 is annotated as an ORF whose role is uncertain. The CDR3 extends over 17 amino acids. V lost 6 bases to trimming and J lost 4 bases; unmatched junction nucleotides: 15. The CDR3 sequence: CASRDEPGQGQSETQYF. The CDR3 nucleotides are TGCGCCAGCAGAGACGAACCGGGACAGGGTCAGTCAGAGACCCAGTACTTC.

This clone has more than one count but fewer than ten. The CDR3 coding sequence is TGCAGCGTTGACGGTAGCGGGGGGCCTCAAGAGACCCAGTACTTC. As protein: CSVDGSGGPQETQYF. The chain carries TRBV29-1 and TRBJ2-5; TRBD2 aligns across 10 bases. The length of the CDR3 is 15 residues. Germline V gene data show CDR1 as SQVTM and CDR2 as ANQGSEA. The trim removed 3 bases at V and 2 bases at J, leaving 6 bases unmatched. The whole variable domain, remainder taken from reference TRBV29-1 and TRBJ2-5, is SAVISQKPSRDICQRGTSLTIQCQVDSQVTMMFWYRQQPGQSLTLIATANQGSEATYESGFVIDKFPISRPNLTFSTLTVSNMSPEDSSIYLCSVDGSGGPQETQYFGPGTRLLVL.

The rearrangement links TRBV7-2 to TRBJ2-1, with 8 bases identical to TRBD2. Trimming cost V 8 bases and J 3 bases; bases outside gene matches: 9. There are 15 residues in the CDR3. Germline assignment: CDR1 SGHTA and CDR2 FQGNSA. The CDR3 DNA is TGTGCCAGCCTACTCCAGCGGGGGATCTACAATGAGCAGTTCTTC. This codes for CASLLQRGIYNEQFF.

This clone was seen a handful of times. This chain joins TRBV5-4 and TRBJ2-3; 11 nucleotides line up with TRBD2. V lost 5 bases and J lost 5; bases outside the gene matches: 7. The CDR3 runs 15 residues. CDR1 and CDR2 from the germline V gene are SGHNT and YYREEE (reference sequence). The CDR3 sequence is CASSLTSGVIDTQYF. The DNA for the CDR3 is TGTGCCAGCAGTTTGACTAGCGGGGTAATAGATACGCAGTATTTT.

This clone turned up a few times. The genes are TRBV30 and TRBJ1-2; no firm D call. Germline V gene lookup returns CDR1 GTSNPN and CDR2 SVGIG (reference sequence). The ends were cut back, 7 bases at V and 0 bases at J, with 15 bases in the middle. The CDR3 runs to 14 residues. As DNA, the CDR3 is TGTGCCTCTAGGGAAGGGTTAGCTAACTATGGCTACACCTTC. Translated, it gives CASREGLANYGYTF.

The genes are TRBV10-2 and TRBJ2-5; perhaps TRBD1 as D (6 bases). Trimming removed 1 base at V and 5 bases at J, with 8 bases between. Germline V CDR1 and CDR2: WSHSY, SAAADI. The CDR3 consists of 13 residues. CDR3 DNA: TGCGCCAGCAGTGAGTGGGGGCGGGAGACCCAGTACTTC. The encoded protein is CASSEWGRETQYF.

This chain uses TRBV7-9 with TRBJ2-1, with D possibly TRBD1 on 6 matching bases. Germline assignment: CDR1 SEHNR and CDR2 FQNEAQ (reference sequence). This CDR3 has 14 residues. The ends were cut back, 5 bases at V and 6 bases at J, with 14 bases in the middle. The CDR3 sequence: CASSPHRAINEQFF. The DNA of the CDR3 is TGTGCCAGCAGCCCCCACAGGGCAATCAATGAGCAGTTCTTC. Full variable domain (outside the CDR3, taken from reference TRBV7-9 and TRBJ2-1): DTGVSQNPRHKITKRGQNVTFRCDPISEHNRLYWYRQTLGQGPEFLTYFQNEAQLEKSRLLSDRFSAERPKGSFSTLEIQRTEQGDSAMYLCASSPHRAINEQFFGPGTRLTVL.

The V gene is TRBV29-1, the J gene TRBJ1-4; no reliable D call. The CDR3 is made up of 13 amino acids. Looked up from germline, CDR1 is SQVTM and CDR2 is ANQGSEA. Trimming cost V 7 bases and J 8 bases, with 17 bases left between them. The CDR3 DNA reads TGCAGCGGCCTGAGGCAGCCGGGGGAAAAACTGTTTTTT. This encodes CSGLRQPGEKLFF.

The CDR3: CASSLRGLVDTQYF. The CDR3 region has the DNA TGTGCCAGCAGTCTCCGGGGGTTAGTGGATACGCAGTATTTT. V and J are TRBV28 and TRBJ2-3, with a possible D match to TRBD2 (6 bases). The CDR3 contains 14 residues. Germline-derived CDR1 and CDR2 are MDHEN and SYDVKM. Trimming cost V 5 bases and J 6 bases, with 15 bases left between them.

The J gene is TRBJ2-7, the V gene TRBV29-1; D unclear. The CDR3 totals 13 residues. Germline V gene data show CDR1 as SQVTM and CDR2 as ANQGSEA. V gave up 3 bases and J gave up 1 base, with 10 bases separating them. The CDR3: CSVETPASYEQYF. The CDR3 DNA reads TGCAGCGTTGAGACGCCAGCTTCCTACGAGCAGTACTTC.

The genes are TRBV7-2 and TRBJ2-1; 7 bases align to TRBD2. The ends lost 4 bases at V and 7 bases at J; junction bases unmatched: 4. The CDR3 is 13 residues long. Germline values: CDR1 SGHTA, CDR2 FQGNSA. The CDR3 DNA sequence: TGTGCCAGCAGCTCTCCTAGCGGAAATGAGCAGTTCTTC. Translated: CASSSPSGNEQFF.

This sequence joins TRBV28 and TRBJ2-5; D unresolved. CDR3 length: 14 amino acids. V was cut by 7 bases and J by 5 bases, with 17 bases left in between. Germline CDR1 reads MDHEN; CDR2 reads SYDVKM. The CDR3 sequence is CASTWSNRRETQYF. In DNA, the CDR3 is TGTGCCAGCACCTGGTCCAACCGCAGGGAGACCCAGTACTTC.

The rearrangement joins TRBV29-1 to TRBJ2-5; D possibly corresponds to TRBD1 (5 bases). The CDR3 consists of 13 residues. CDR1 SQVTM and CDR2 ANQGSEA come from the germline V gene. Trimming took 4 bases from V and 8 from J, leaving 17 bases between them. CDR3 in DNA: TGCAGCGTTGGATCCGACAGAATGCCAACCCAGTACTTC. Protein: CSVGSDRMPTQYF. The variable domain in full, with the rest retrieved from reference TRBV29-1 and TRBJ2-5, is SAVISQKPSRDICQRGTSLTIQCQVDSQVTMMFWYRQQPGQSLTLIATANQGSEATYESGFVIDKFPISRPNLTFSTLTVSNMSPEDSSIYLCSVGSDRMPTQYFGPGTRLLVL.

CDR3 sequence: CASSVGSYNSPLHF. The CDR3 DNA reads TGTGCCAGCAGTGTGGGATCCTATAATTCACCCCTCCACTTT. The V and J genes are TRBV25-1 and TRBJ1-6, with no clear D. Trimming stripped 4 bases from V and 1 base from J, with 5 bases between. CDR3 length: 14 residues. CDR1 and CDR2 from the germline V gene are MGHDK and SYGVNS.

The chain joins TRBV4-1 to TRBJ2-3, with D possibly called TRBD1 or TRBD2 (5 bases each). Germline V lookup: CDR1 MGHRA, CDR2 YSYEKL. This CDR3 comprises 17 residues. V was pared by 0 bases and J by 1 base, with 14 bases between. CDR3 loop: CASSQEDLGTGTDTQYF. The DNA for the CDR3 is TGCGCCAGCAGCCAAGAAGACTTGGGGACCGGCACAGATACGCAGTATTTT.

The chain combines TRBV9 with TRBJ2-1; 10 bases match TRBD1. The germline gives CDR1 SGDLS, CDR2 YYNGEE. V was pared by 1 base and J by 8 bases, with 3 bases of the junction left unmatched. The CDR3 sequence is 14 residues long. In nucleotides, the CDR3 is TGTGCCAGCAGCGTAACGACAGGGGGCCATGAGCAGTTCTTC. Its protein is CASSVTTGGHEQFF.

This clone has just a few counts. The CDR3, as DNA: TGCAGTGCTAGAGGGACGTATGGCTACACCTTC. This gives the protein CSARGTYGYTF. This rearrangement joins TRBV20-1 to TRBJ1-2; no clear D gene. This CDR3 is built from 11 residues. Germline V gene lookup returns CDR1 DFQATT and CDR2 SNEGSKA (reference sequence). With 1 base removed from V and 5 bases from J, the gap between germline ends came to 5 bases.

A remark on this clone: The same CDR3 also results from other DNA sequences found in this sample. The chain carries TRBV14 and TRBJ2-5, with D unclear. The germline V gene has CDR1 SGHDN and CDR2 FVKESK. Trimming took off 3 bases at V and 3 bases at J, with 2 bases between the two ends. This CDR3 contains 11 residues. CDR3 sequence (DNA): TGTGCCAGCAGCCAGGAAGAGACCCAGTACTTC. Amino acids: CASSQEETQYF.

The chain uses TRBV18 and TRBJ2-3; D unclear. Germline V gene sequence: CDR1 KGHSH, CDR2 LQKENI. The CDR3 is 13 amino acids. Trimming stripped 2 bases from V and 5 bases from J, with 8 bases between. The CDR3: CASSPFAGDTQYF. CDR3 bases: TGTGCCAGCTCACCATTCGCAGGAGATACGCAGTATTTT.